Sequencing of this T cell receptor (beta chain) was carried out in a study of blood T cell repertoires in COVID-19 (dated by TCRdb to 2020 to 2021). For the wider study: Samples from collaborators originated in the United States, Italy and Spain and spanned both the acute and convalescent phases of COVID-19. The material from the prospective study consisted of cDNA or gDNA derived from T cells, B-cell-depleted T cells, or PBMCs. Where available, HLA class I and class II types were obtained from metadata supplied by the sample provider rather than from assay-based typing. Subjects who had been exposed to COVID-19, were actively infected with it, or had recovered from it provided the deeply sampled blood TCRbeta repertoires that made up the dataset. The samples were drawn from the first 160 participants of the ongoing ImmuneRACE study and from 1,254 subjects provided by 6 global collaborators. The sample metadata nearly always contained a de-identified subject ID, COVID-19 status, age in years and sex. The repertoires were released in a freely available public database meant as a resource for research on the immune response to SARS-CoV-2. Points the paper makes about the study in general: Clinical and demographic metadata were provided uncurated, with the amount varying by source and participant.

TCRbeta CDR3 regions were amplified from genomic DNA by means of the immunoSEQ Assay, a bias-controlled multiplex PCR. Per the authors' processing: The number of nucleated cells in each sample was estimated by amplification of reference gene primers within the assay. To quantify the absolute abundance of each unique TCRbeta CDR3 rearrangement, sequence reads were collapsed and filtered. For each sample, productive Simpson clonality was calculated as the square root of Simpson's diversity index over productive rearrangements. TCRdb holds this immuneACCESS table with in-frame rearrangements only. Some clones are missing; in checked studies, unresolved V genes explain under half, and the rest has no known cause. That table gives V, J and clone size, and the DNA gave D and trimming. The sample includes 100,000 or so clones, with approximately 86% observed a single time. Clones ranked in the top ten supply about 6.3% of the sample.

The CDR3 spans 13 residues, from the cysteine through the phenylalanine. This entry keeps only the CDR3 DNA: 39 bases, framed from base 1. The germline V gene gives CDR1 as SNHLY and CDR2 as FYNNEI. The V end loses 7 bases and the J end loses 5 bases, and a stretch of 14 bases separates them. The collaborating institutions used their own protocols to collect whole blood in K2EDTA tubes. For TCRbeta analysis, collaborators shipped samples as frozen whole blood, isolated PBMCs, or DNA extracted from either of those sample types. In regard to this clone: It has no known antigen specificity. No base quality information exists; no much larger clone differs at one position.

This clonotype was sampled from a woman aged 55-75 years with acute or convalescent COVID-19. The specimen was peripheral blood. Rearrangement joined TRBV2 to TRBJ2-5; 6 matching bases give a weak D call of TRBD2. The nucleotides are TGTGCCAGCACGTCGGGAGTGGGGGAGACCCAGTACTTC. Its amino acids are CASTSGVGETQYF.